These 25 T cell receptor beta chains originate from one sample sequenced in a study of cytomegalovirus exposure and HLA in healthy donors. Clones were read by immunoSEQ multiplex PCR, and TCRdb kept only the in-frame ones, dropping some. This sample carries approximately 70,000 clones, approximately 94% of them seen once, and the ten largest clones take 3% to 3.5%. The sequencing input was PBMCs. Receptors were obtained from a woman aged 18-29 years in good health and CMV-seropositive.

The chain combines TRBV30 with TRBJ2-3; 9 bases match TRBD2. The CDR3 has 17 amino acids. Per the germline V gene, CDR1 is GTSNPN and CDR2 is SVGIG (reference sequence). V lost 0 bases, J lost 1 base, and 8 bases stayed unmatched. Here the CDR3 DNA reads TGTGCCTGGAGTGTACGGGGCGGGAGGGCCCGCACAGATACGCAGTATTTT. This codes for CAWSVRGGRARTDTQYF.

As DNA, the CDR3 is TGTGCCAGCTCACCACCGTTTGGACAGACGAACACTGAAGCTTTCTTT. Translation: CASSPPFGQTNTEAFF. V and J are TRBV18 and TRBJ1-1; D perhaps matches TRBD1 (6 bases). Germline CDR1 and CDR2: KGHSH and LQKENI. Trimming cost V 0 bases and J 1 base, with 12 bases left between them. The CDR3 runs to 16 residues.

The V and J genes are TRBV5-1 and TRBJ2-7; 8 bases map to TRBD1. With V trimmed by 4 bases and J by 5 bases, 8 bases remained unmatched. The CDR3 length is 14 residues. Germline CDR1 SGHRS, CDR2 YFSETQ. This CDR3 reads CASSIRQGLNEQYF. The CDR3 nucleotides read TGCGCCAGCAGCATCAGACAGGGGTTAAACGAGCAGTACTTC. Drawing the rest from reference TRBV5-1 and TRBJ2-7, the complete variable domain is KAGVTQTPRYLIKTRGQQVTLSCSPISGHRSVSWYQQTPGQGLQFLFEYFSETQRNKGNFPGRFSGRQFSNSRSEMNVSTLELGDSALYLCASSIRQGLNEQYFGPGTRLTVT.

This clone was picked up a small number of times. CDR3 DNA sequence: TGTGCCAGTAGGTCCACCAGGGCCTACGAGCAGTACTTC. Translation gives CASRSTRAYEQYF. The rearrangement joins TRBV19 to TRBJ2-7; maybe TRBD1 (5 bases). This CDR3 is built from 13 residues. Germline V gene lookup returns CDR1 LNHDA and CDR2 SQIVND (reference sequence). Trimming took off 6 bases at V and 2 bases at J, with 11 bases between the two ends.

The CDR3 reads CASNQAGGVDTGELFF. CDR3 DNA sequence: TGTGCCAGCAACCAGGCAGGGGGCGTCGACACCGGGGAGCTGTTTTTT. The chain combines TRBV11-2 with TRBJ2-2; TRBD1 aligns across 8 bases. This CDR3 is built from 16 residues. V lost 7 bases and J lost 3; bases outside the gene matches: 10. The V gene's germline CDR1 is SGHAT and CDR2 FQNNGV. Based on the CDR3 plus reference TRBV11-2 and TRBJ2-2, the full variable domain is EAGVAQSPRYKIIEKRQSVAFWCNPISGHATLYWYQQILGQGPKLLIQFQNNGVVDDSQLPKDRFSAERLKGVDSTLKIQPAKLEDSAVYLCASNQAGGVDTGELFFGEGSRLTVL.

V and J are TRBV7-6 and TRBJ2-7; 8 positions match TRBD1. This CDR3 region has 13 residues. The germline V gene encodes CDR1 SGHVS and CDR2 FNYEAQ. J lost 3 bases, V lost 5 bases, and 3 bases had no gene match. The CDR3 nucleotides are TGTGCCAGCAGCCGGGACAGGTTCTACGAGCAGTACTTC. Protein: CASSRDRFYEQYF.

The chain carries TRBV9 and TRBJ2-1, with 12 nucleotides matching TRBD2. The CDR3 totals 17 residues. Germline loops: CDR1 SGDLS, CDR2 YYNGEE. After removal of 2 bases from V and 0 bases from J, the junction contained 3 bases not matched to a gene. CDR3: CASSVGTSGRSYNEQFF. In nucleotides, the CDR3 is TGTGCCAGCAGCGTCGGGACTAGCGGGCGCTCCTACAATGAGCAGTTCTTC. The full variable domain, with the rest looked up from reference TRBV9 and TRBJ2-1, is DSGVTQTPKHLITATGQRVTLRCSPRSGDLSVYWYQQSLDQGLQFLIQYYNGEERAKGNILERFSAQQFPDLHSELNLSSLELGDSALYFCASSVGTSGRSYNEQFFGPGTRLTVL.

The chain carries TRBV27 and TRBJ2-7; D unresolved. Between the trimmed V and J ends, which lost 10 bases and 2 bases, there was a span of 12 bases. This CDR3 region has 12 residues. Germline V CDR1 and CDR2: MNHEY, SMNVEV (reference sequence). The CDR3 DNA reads TGTGCCACCCAGAGGAGCACCTACGAGCAGTACTTC. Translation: CATQRSTYEQYF.

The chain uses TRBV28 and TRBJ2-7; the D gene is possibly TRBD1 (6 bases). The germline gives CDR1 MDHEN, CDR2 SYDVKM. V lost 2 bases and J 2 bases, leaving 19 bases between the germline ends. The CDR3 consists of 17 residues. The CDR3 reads CASSLPRDRIKAYEQYF. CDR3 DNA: TGTGCCAGCAGTTTACCTCGAGACAGGATAAAGGCCTACGAGCAGTACTTC.

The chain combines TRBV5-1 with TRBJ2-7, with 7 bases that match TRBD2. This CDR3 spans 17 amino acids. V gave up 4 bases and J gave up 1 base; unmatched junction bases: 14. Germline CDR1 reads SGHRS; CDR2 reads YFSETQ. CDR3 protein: CASSGTIGLGRSYEQYF. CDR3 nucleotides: TGCGCCAGCAGCGGAACAATCGGACTAGGCAGATCCTACGAGCAGTACTTC.

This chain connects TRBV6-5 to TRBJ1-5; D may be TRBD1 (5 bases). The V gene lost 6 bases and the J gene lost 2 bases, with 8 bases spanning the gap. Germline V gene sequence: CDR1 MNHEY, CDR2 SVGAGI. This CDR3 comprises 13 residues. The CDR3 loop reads CASRQGGNQPQHF. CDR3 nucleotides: TGTGCCAGCAGGCAAGGGGGCAATCAGCCCCAGCATTTT.

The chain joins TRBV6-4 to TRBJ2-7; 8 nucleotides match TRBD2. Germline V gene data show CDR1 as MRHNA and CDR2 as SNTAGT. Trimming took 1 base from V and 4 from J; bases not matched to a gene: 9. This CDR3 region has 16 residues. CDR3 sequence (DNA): TGTGCCAGCAGTGACTGGGTGGCGGGAGGCCAATACGAGCAGTACTTC. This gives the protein CASSDWVAGGQYEQYF.

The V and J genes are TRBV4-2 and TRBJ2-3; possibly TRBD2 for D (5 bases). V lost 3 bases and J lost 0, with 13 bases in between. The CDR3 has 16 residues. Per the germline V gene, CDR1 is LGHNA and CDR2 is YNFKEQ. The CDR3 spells CASSQADGESTDTQYF. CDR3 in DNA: TGTGCCAGCAGCCAGGCGGACGGGGAAAGCACAGATACGCAGTATTTT.

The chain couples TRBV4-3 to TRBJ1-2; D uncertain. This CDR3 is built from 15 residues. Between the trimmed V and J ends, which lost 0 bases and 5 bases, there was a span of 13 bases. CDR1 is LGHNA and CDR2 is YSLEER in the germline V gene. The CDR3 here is CASSQEHIGSYGYTF. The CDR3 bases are TGCGCCAGCAGCCAAGAGCACATAGGGAGTTATGGCTACACCTTC.

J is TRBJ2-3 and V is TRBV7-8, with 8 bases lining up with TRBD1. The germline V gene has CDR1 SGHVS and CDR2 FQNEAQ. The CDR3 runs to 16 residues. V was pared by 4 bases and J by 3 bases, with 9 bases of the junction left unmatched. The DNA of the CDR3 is TGTGCCAGCAGCTCACAACAGGGGGTAGCGACAGATACGCAGTATTTT. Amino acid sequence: CASSSQQGVATDTQYF.

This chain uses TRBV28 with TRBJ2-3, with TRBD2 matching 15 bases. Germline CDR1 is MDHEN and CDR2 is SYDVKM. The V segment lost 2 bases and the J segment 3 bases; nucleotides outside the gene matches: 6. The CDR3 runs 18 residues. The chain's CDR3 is CASSLGRTSGGETDTQYF. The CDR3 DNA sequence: TGTGCCAGCAGTTTAGGGCGGACTAGCGGGGGGGAGACAGATACGCAGTATTTT.

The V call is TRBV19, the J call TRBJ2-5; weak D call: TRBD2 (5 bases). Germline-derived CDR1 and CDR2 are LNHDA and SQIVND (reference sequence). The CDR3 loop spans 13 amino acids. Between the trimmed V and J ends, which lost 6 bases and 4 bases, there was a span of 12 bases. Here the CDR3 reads CASRPLGGETQYF. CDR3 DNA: TGTGCCAGTAGGCCTCTAGGAGGAGAGACCCAGTACTTC.

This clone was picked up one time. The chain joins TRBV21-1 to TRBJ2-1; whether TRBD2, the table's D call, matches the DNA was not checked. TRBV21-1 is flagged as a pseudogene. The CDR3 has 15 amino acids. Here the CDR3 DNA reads TGTGCCAGCAGTCATCCCAGCGGGAGGTACAATGAGCAGTTCTTC. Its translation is CASSHPSGRYNEQFF.

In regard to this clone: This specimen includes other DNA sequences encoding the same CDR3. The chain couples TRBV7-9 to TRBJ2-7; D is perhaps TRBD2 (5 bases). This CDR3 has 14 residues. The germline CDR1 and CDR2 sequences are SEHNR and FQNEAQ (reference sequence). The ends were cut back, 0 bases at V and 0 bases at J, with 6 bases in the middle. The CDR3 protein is CASSLAGSSYEQYF. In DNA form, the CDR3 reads TGTGCCAGCAGCTTAGCGGGGAGCTCCTACGAGCAGTACTTC.

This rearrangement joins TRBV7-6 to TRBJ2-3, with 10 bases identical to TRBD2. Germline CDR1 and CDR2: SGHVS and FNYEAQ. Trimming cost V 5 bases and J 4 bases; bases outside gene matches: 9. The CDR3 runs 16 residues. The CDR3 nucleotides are TGTGCCAGCAGCCAGTCTAGCGGGAGTCGCCCAGATACGCAGTATTTT. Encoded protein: CASSQSSGSRPDTQYF.

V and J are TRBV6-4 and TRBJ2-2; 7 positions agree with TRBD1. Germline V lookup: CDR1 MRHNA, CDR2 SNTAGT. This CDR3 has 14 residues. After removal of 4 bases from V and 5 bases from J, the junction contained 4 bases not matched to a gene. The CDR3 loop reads CASSGIQGTGELFF. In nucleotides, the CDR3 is TGTGCCAGCAGTGGAATACAGGGGACCGGGGAGCTGTTTTTT.

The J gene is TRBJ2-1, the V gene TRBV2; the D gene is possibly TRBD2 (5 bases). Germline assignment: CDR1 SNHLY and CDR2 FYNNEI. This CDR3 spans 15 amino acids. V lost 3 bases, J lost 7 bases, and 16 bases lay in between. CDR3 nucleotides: TGTGCCAGCAGTGACCGGGGAACCTACGAGAATGAGCAGTTCTTC. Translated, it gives CASSDRGTYENEQFF. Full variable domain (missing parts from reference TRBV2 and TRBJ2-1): EPEVTQTPSHQVTQMGQEVILRCVPISNHLYFYWYRQILGQKVEFLVSFYNNEISEKSEIFDDQFSVERPDGSNFTLKIRSTKLEDSAMYFCASSDRGTYENEQFFGPGTRLTVL.

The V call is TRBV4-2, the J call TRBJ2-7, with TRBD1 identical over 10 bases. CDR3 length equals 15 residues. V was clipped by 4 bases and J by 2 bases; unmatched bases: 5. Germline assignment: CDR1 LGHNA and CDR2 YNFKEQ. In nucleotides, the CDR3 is TGTGCCAGCAGCCTTCAGGACAGGGGGACCTACGAGCAGTACTTC. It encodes CASSLQDRGTYEQYF.

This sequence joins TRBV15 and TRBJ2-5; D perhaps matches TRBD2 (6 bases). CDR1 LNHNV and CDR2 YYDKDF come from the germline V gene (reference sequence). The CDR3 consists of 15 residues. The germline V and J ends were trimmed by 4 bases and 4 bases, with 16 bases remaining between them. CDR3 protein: CATSTQMEGAETQYF. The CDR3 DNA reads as TGTGCCACCAGCACCCAGATGGAGGGTGCAGAGACCCAGTACTTC.

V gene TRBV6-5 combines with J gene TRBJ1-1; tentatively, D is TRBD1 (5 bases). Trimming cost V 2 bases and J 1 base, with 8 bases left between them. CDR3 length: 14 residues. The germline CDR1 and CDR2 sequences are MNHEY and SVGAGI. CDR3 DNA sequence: TGTGCCAGCAGTTACGGCGGGACGAACACTGAAGCTTTCTTT. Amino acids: CASSYGGTNTEAFF.